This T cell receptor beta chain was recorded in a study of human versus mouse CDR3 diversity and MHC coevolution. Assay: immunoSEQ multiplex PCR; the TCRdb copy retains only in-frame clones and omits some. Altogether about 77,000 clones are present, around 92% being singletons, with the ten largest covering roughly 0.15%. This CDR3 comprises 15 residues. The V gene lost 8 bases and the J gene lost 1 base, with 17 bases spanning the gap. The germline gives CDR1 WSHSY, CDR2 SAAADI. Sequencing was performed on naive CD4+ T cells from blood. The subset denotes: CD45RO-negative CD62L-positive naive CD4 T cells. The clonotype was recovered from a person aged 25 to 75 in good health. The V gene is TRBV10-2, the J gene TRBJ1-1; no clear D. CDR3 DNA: TGCGCCAGCCGTGCCTTTGAGGCCGCGAACACTGAAGCTTTCTTT. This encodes CASRAFEAANTEAFF.